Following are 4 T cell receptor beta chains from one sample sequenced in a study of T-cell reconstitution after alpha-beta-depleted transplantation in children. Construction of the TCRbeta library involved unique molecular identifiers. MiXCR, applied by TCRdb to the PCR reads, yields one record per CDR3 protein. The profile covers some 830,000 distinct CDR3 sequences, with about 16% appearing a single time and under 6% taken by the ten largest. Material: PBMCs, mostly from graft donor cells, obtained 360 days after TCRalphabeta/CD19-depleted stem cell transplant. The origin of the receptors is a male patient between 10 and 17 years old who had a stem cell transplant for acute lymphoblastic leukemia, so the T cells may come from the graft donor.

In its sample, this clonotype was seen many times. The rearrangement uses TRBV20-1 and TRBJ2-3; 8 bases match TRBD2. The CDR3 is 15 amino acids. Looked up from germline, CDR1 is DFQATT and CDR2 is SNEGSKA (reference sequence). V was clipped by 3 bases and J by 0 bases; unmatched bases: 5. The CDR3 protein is CSASGGDVSTDTQYF. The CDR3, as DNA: TGCAGTGCTAGCGGGGGGGACGTTAGCACAGATACGCAGTATTTT.

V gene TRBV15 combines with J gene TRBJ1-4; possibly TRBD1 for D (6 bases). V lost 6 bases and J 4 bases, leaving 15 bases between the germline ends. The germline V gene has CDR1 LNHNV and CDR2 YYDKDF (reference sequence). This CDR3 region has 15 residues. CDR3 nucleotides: TGTGCCACCAGTCTCAAGAGGGGGAATAATGAAAAACTGTTTTTT. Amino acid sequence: CATSLKRGNNEKLFF.

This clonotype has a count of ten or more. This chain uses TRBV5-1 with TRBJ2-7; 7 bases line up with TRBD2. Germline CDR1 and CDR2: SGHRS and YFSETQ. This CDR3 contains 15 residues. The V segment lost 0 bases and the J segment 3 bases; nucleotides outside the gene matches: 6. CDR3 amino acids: CASSLEPSGIYEQYF. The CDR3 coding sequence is TGCGCCAGCAGCTTGGAGCCTAGCGGTATCTACGAGCAGTACTTC.

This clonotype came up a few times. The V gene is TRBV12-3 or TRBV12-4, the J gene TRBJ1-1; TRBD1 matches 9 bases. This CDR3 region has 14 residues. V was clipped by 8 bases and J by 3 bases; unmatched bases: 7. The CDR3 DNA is TGTGCCAGCGGGCGGACAGGGGAGGACACTGAAGCTTTCTTT. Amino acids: CASGRTGEDTEAFF.